This TCR beta chain emerged from a study of PD-1 blockade in classical Hodgkin lymphoma. Whole-study context: Patients had nivolumab dosed at 3 mg/kg, delivered intravenously every 2 weeks.

Profiling relied on immunoSEQ multiplex PCR, and the TCRdb table lists in-frame clones only, not all of them. This table has 66,000 or so clones, 71% appearing once. CDR1 DFQATT and CDR2 SNEGSKA come from the germline V gene (reference sequence). This CDR3 spans 11 amino acids. The V end lost 3 bases, the J end lost 5 bases, and 7 bases lay between the germline ends. Autologous stem cell transplantation was followed by relapse in every patient, and brentuximab vedotin exposure varied. Complete response, partial response or progressive disease was recorded as best response. Regarding this clone: Its matching antigen is unknown. Different DNA sequences within this sample yield the same CDR3.

The study's findings and limits: Anyone who began nivolumab under 1 year after ASCT was excluded.

J is TRBJ1-1 and V is TRBV20-1; D is undetermined. Sequences were derived from peripheral blood mononuclear cells (PBMCs), sampled before the second cycle of nivolumab. The clonotype was recovered from a human donor with classical Hodgkin lymphoma. CDR3 residues: CSASPGTEAFF. The CDR3 DNA is TGCAGTGCTAGTCCTGGGACTGAAGCTTTCTTT.